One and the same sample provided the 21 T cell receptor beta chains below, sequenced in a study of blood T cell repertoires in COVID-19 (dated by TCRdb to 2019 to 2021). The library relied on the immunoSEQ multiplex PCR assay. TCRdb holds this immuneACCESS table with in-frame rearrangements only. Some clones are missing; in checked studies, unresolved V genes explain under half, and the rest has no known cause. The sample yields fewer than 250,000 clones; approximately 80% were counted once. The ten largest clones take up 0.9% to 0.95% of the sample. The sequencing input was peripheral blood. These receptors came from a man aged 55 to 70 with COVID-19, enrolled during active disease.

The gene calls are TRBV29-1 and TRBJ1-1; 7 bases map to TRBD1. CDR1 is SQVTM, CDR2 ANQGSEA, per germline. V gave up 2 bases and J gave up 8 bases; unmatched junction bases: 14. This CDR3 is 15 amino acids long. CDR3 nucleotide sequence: TGCAGCGTTGAAACCCTTTTACATGACAGGGAGGAAGCTTTCTTT. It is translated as CSVETLLHDREEAFF.

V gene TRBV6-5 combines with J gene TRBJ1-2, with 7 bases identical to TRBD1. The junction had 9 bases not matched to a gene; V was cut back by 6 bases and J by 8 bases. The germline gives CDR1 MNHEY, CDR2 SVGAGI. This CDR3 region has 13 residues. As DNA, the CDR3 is TGTGCCAGCAGACCCTCGACAGGGCAAGGCTACACCTTC. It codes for CASRPSTGQGYTF.

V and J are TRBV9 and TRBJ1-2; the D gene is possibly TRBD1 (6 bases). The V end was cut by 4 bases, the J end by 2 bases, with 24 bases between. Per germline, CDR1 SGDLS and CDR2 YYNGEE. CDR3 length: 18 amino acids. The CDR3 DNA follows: TGTGCCAGCAGCCCGCGACAGGCTCCCGGGGCATCAAACTATGGCTACACCTTC. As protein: CASSPRQAPGASNYGYTF. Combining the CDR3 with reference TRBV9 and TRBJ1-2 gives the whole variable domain DSGVTQTPKHLITATGQRVTLRCSPRSGDLSVYWYQQSLDQGLQFLIQYYNGEERAKGNILERFSAQQFPDLHSELNLSSLELGDSALYFCASSPRQAPGASNYGYTFGSGTRLTVV.

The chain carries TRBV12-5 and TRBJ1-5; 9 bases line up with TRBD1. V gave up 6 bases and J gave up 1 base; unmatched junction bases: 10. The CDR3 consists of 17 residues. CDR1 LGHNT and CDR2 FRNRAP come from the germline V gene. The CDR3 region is CASGARTGAASNQPQHF. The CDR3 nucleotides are TGTGCTAGTGGCGCTCGGACAGGGGCAGCGAGCAATCAGCCCCAGCATTTT. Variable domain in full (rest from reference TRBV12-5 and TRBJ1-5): DARVTQTPRHKVTEMGQEVTMRCQPILGHNTVFWYRQTMMQGLELLAYFRNRAPLDDSGMPKDRFSAEMPDATLATLKIQPSEPRDSAVYFCASGARTGAASNQPQHFGDGTRLSIL.

The CDR3 is CASSYVTGGSPLHF. CDR3 sequence (DNA): TGTGCCAGCAGTTACGTGACAGGGGGATCACCCCTCCACTTT. This chain uses TRBV6-2 or TRBV6-3 with TRBJ1-6; 9 positions agree with TRBD1. After removal of 2 bases from V and 10 bases from J, the junction contained 3 bases not matched to a gene. Germline CDR1 and CDR2: MNHEY and SVGEGT. This CDR3 has 14 residues.

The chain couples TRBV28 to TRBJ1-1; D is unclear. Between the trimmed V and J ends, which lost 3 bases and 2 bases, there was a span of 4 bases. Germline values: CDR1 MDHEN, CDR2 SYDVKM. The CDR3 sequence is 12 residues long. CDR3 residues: CASSFSNTEAFF. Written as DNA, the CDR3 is TGTGCCAGCAGTTTTAGCAACACTGAAGCTTTCTTT.

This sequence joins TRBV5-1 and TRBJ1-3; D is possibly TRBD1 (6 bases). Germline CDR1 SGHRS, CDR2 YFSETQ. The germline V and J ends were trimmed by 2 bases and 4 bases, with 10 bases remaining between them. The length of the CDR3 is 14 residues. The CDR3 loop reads CASSFDRSGNTIYF. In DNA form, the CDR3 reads TGCGCCAGCAGCTTTGACAGGAGCGGAAACACCATATATTTT.

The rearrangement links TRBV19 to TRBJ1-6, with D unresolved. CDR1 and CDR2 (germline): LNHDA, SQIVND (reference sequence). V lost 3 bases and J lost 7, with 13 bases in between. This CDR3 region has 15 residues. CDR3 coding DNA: TGTGCCAGTAGTATTTGGTTACAGCGGAATTCACCCCTCCACTTT. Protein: CASSIWLQRNSPLHF.

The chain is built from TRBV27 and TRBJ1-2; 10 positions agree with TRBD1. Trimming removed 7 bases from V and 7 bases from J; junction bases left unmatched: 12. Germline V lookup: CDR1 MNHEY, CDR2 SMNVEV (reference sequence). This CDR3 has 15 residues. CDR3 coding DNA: TGTGCCAGCAACCCGGGGTGGGGACAGGGGCCTGGCTACACCTTC. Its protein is CASNPGWGQGPGYTF.

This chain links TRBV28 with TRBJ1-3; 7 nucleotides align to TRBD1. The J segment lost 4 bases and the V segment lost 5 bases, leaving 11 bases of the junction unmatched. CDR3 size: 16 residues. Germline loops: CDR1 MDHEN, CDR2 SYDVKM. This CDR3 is CASSRRQGVGGNTIYF. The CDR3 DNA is TGTGCCAGCAGTCGTCGACAGGGTGTAGGAGGAAACACCATATATTTT. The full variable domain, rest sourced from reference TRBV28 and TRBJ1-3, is DVKVTQSSRYLVKRTGEKVFLECVQDMDHENMFWYRQDPGLGLRLIYFSYDVKMKEKGDIPEGYSVSREKKERFSLILESASTNQTSMYLCASSRRQGVGGNTIYFGEGSWLTVV.

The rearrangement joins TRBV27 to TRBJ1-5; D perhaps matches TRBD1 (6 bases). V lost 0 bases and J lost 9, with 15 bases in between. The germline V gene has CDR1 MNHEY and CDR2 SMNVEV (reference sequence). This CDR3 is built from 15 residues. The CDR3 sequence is CASSLSGTWGRPQHF. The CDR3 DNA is TGTGCCAGCAGTTTATCGGGGACATGGGGAAGGCCCCAGCATTTT.

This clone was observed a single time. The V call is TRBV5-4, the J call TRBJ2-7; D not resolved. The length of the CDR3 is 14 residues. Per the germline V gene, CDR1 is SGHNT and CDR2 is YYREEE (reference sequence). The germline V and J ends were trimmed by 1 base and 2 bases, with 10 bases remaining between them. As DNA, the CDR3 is TGTGCCAGCAGCTTGCGAGACACCCCCTACGAGCAGTACTTC. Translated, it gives CASSLRDTPYEQYF.

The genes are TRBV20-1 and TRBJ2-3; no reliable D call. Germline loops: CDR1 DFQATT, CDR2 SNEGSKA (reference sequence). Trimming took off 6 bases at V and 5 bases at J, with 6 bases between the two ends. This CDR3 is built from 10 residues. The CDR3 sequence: CSAEKDTQYF. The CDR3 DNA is TGCAGTGCGGAGAAAGATACGCAGTATTTT.

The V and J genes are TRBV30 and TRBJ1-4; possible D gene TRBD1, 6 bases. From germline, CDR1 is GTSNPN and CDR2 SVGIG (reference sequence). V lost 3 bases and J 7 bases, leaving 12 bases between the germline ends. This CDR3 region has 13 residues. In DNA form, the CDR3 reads TGTGCCTGGAGGATTGGGACATTTGAAAAACTGTTTTTT. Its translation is CAWRIGTFEKLFF. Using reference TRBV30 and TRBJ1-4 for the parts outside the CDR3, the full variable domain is SQTIHQWPATLVQPVGSPLSLECTVEGTSNPNLYWYRQAAGRGLQLLFYSVGIGQISSEVPQNLSASRPQDRQFILSSKKLLLSDSGFYLCAWRIGTFEKLFFGSGTQLSVL.

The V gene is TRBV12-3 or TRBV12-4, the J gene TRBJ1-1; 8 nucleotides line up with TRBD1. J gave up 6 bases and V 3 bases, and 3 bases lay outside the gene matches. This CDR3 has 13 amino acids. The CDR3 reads CASSFDRGAEAFF. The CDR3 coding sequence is TGTGCCAGCAGTTTTGACAGGGGAGCTGAAGCTTTCTTT.

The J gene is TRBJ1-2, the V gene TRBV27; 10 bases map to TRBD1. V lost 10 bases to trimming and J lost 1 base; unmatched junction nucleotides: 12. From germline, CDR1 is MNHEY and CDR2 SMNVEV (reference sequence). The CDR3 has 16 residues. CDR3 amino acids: CATFGTGVFFNYGYTF. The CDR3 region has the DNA TGTGCCACCTTTGGGACAGGGGTGTTTTTTAACTATGGCTACACCTTC.

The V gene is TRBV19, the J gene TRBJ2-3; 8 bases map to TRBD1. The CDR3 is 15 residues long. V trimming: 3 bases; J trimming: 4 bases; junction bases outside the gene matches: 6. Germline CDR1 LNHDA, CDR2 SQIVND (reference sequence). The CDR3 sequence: CASSIQGARADTQYF. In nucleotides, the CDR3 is TGTGCCAGTAGTATCCAGGGGGCGAGAGCAGATACGCAGTATTTT.

CDR3 loop: CASRPMDSPTYGYTF. For the CDR3, the DNA is TGCGCCAGCAGACCGATGGACAGCCCGACCTATGGCTACACCTTC. V and J are TRBV5-1 and TRBJ1-2, with a weak D call TRBD1 (6 bases). The V gene's germline CDR1 is SGHRS and CDR2 YFSETQ. The CDR3 contains 15 residues. V lost 5 bases to trimming and J lost 4 bases, with 18 bases between them.

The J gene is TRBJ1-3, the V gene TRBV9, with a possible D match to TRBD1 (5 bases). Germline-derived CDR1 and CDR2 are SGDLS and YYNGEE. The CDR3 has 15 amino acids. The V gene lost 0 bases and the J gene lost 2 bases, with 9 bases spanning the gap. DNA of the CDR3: TGTGCCAGCAGCGTAGGGGGGAGGGCTGGAAACACCATATATTTT. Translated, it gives CASSVGGRAGNTIYF.

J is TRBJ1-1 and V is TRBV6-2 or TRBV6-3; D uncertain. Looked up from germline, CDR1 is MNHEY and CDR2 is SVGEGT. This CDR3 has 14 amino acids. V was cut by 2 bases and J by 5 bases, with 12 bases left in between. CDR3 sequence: CASSYSRSRTEAFF. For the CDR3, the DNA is TGTGCCAGCAGTTACAGCAGGTCGCGAACTGAAGCTTTCTTT.

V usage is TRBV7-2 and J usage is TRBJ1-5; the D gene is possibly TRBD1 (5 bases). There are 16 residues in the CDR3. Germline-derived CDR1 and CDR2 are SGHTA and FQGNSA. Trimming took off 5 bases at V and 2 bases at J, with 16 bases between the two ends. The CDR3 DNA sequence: TGTGCCAGCAGCCCTGGGGGGGGTGAAGGCAATCAGCCCCAGCATTTT. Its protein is CASSPGGGEGNQPQHF. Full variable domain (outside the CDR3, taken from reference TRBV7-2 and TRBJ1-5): GAGVSQSPSNKVTEKGKDVELRCDPISGHTALYWYRQSLGQGLEFLIYFQGNSAPDKSGLPSDRFSAERTGGSVSTLTIQRTQQEDSAVYLCASSPGGGEGNQPQHFGDGTRLSIL.